The entry that follows covers one T cell receptor (beta chain) sequence. No antigen is known for it. The sample holds no much larger clone one base away, and base qualities are not on file. TCRbeta CDR3 regions were amplified from genomic DNA using the immunoSEQ Assay, a bias-controlled multiplex PCR. As for the original processing: The number of nucleated cells in each sample was estimated by amplification of reference gene primers within the assay. Sequence reads were collapsed and filtered to measure the absolute abundance of every unique TCRbeta CDR3 rearrangement. Productive Simpson clonality was computed per sample as the square root of Simpson's diversity index over productive rearrangements. TCRdb provides this immuneACCESS table in a form limited to in-frame rearrangements. Some clones are lacking; in checked studies, under half of them reflect an unresolved V gene, and why the rest are absent is not known. V and J calls and clone size come straight from that table; D and trimming were deduced from the DNA. The sample table records hundreds of thousands of clones; 86% of these occur just once. Around 2.1% of the sample lies in the top ten.

The data are from a study of blood T cell repertoires in COVID-19 (TCRdb year 2020). A note on the overall study: Collaborator samples came from the United States, Italy and Spain and covered acute and convalescent phases of COVID-19. The prospective study material was composed of cDNA or gDNA derived from T cells, B-cell-depleted T cells, or PBMCs. The dataset comprised deeply sampled blood TCRbeta repertoires from subjects exposed to, actively infected with, or recovered from COVID-19. The repertoires were made available in a free public database intended to serve as a resource for research on the immune response to SARS-CoV-2. Samples were obtained from the ongoing ImmuneRACE study (first 160 participants) and from some 1,300 subjects provided by 6 global collaborators. Sample metadata almost always included a de-identified subject ID, COVID-19 status, age in years and sex. Where available, HLA class I and class II types were obtained from metadata supplied by the sample provider rather than from assay-based typing.

Enrolling through a virtual design, the prospective study's participants ranged in age from roughly 18 to 95 years and lived across more than 20 United States geographic areas. Cohort assignment in the prospective study relied on participant-reported clinical history from a screening survey and a study questionnaire. Recovered participants in ImmuneRACE Cohort 3 were defined as having two consecutive negative NP/OP PCR tests, clearance from a healthcare professional, or resolution of symptoms. Each participant in the prospective study had whole blood, serum and a nasopharyngeal or oropharyngeal swab collected by mobile phlebotomists. Additional blood draws and questionnaires over an approximately two-month period could optionally be provided by prospective study participants. Before DNA extraction, blood samples from the prospective study were shipped at room temperature or frozen. Paper-wide results and their limitations: Clinical and demographic metadata were provided uncurated, with the amount varying by source and participant.

The CDR3 runs 15 residues from the cysteine to the phenylalanine. This entry keeps only the CDR3 DNA: 45 bases, framed from base 1. Taken from the germline V gene, the CDR1 and CDR2 loops are LGHNA and YSLEER. Cut back by 0 bases and 7 bases, the V and J ends lie 14 bases apart. The rearrangement joined TRBV4-3 to TRBJ2-3, with no confidently assigned D gene. This TCR was sampled from a woman in her fifties or sixties who had recovered from COVID-19. The specimen sequenced was PBMCs or T cells enriched from blood (not recorded which). CDR3 protein: CASSQEYILPNTQYF. DNA sequence: TGCGCCAGCAGCCAAGAGTATATTCTACCTAATACGCAGTATTTT.